The 27 T cell receptor beta chains listed next were all sequenced from one sample in a study of blood T cells in healthy people across ages. Through a sample-barcoded 5' primer and a J-beta primer mix, a second PCR was run for about 6 to 11 cycles. A single record per CDR3 protein comes from TCRdb applying MiXCR to the 5' RACE reads. The data contain 750,000 to 950,000 distinct CDR3 sequences, roughly 50% of them singletons. The sample consisted of blood. These receptors were obtained from a man at least 80 years old in good health.

The rearrangement joins TRBV12-3 or TRBV12-4 to TRBJ2-1; D may be TRBD2 (5 bases). Trimming took 5 bases from V and 12 from J, leaving 17 bases between them. This CDR3 is built from 13 residues. The CDR3 DNA reads as TGTGCCAGCAGTCCCCAGACTACAATGGGGCAGTTCTTC. Translation: CASSPQTTMGQFF.

This clonotype was found a few times. The chain couples TRBV21-1 to TRBJ2-3; the table's D call of TRBD1 was not tested on the DNA. TRBV21-1 has pseudogene status. The CDR3 sequence is 17 residues long. CDR3 DNA: TGTGCCAGCAGCTCCATCAAGGGGGAATTGGGTGTGAGATACGCGTATTTT. As protein: CASSSIKGELGVRYAYF.

About this clonotype itself: The junction departs from the called germline gene at one end, perhaps through a read error. The V call is TRBV6-2 or TRBV6-3, the J call TRBJ2-6; TRBD1 is a possible D gene (6 bases). Germline V CDR1 and CDR2: MNHEY, SVGEGT. The CDR3 sequence is 16 residues long. The CDR3 DNA reads TGTGCCCGCAGTTCCACGGACAGCGCTGGGGCCAACGTCCTGACTTTC. Amino acids: CARSSTDSAGANVLTF.

V and J are TRBV20-1 and TRBJ1-2; maybe TRBD1 (6 bases). Trimming cost V 3 bases and J 6 bases, with 17 bases left between them. Germline values: CDR1 DFQATT, CDR2 SNEGSKA (reference sequence). This CDR3 region has 14 residues. As DNA, the CDR3 is TGCAGTGCTAGGGGAGCGGGGCAGGGGAATGGCTACACCTTC. It translates to CSARGAGQGNGYTF.

J is TRBJ2-2 and V is TRBV12-3 or TRBV12-4; 8 nucleotides line up with TRBD2. This CDR3 comprises 16 residues. V was clipped by 1 base and J by 4 bases; unmatched bases: 5. CDR3 nucleotide sequence: TGTGCCAGCAGTTTAGGGGGTAGCGGGACCACCGGGGAGCTGTTTTTT. Amino acid sequence: CASSLGGSGTTGELFF.

This rearrangement joins TRBV2 to TRBJ2-1; D is unclear. Germline V gives CDR1 SNHLY, CDR2 FYNNEI. V gave up 3 bases and J gave up 4 bases, with 13 bases separating them. The CDR3 is made up of 15 amino acids. In DNA form, the CDR3 reads TGTGCCAGCAGTGACCAACTTCCGGGTTACAATGAGCAGTTCTTC. Its protein is CASSDQLPGYNEQFF.

Concerning this clonotype: One junction end disagrees with the germline gene, perhaps due to a read error. The chain carries TRBV7-9 and TRBJ2-1; no reliable D call. The CDR3 contains 15 residues. Germline V lookup: CDR1 SEHNR, CDR2 FQNEAQ (reference sequence). Written as DNA, the CDR3 is TGTGCCGGCAGCTTAATTTCTCTAGGCCACAATGAGCAGTTCTTC. This translates into CAGSLISLGHNEQFF.

The rearrangement uses TRBV7-9 and TRBJ1-1, with no clear D. This CDR3 has 15 amino acids. Germline CDR1 SEHNR, CDR2 FQNEAQ (reference sequence). V was shortened by 1 base and J by 4 bases, with 13 bases between the two germline ends. As DNA, the CDR3 is TGTGCCAGCAGCTTAGTGAGAATCGAGGGCACTGAAGCTTTCTTT. Translating it yields CASSLVRIEGTEAFF.

This chain uses TRBV3-1 with TRBJ2-1, with a possible D match to TRBD2 (5 bases). The CDR3 has 13 residues. CDR1 is LGHDT, CDR2 YNNKEL, per germline (reference sequence). Trimming pared 6 bases from V and 6 bases from J, leaving 12 bases between. CDR3 region: CASSTGFLNEQFF. The CDR3 region has the DNA TGTGCCAGCAGTACGGGATTCCTCAATGAGCAGTTCTTC.

The chain joins TRBV7-2 to TRBJ2-5, with 12 bases matching TRBD1. After removal of 3 bases from V and 4 bases from J, the junction contained 9 bases not matched to a gene. The CDR3 sequence is 17 residues long. Germline V gene lookup returns CDR1 SGHTA and CDR2 FQGNSA. CDR3 loop: CASSFNPGQGAGETQYF. The CDR3 DNA reads TGTGCCAGCAGCTTTAATCCGGGACAGGGGGCGGGAGAGACCCAGTACTTC.

The V gene is TRBV2, the J gene TRBJ2-4, with a possible D match to TRBD1 (5 bases). The DNA end lines up better with TRBJ2-7; the J call may be wrong. Germline assignment: CDR1 SNHLY and CDR2 FYNNEI. The CDR3 is made up of 14 amino acids. The CDR3 sequence: CASSVQGSDYEQYF. The CDR3 DNA reads TGTGCCAGCAGTGTGCAGGGATCAGACTACGAGCAGTACTTC.

A few counts support this clonotype. The chain is built from TRBV7-3 and TRBJ2-3; 10 bases agree with TRBD1. V lost 5 bases, J lost 3 bases, and 5 bases stayed unmatched. The CDR3 is 15 amino acids. CDR1 SGHTA and CDR2 FQGTGA come from the germline V gene. The DNA of the CDR3 is TGTGCCAGCAGCGGACAGGGGGGGAGAACAGATACGCAGTATTTT. Translating gives CASSGQGGRTDTQYF.

V is TRBV28 and J is TRBJ1-2; 8 bases are shared with TRBD1. This CDR3 spans 16 amino acids. CDR1 is MDHEN and CDR2 is SYDVKM in the germline V gene. Trimming at V came to 7 bases and at J to 4 bases, leaving 14 bases not matched to a gene. Here the CDR3 DNA reads TGTGCCAGCACCTCCCCACGGACAGGGAAGGGCTATGGCTACACCTTC. Translated: CASTSPRTGKGYGYTF.

V and J are TRBV14 and TRBJ2-3, with TRBD2 as a possible D gene (5 bases). V was clipped by 4 bases and J by 3 bases, with 14 bases between them. This CDR3 spans 15 amino acids. Germline assignment: CDR1 SGHDN and CDR2 FVKESK. The CDR3 sequence: CASSPGGSATDTQYF. The CDR3 DNA is TGTGCCAGCAGCCCTGGAGGTAGCGCGACAGATACGCAGTATTTT. Drawing the rest from reference TRBV14 and TRBJ2-3, the complete variable domain is EAGVTQFPSHSVIEKGQTVTLRCDPISGHDNLYWYRRVMGKEIKFLLHFVKESKQDESGMPNNRFLAERTGGTYSTLKVQPAELEDSGVYFCASSPGGSATDTQYFGPGTRLTVL.

J is TRBJ2-5 and V is TRBV11-2; TRBD2 might be the D (6 bases). Germline loops: CDR1 SGHAT, CDR2 FQNNGV. Trimming took 4 bases from V and 4 from J, leaving 13 bases between them. The CDR3 spans 14 residues. CDR3 in amino acids: CASSSKLGGETQYF. In nucleotides, the CDR3 is TGTGCCAGCAGCTCAAAGTTGGGGGGAGAGACCCAGTACTTC.

The genes are TRBV28 and TRBJ2-4; D uncertain. Trimming left V 4 bases short and J 0 bases short, with 16 bases between. Germline V gene sequence: CDR1 MDHEN, CDR2 SYDVKM. There are 17 residues in the CDR3. As DNA, the CDR3 is TGTGCCAGCAGTTCGAATCTCTTTAGCTTAGCCAAAAACATTCAGTACTTC. Its protein product is CASSSNLFSLAKNIQYF.

This clonotype has a count of ten or more. The chain combines TRBV15 with TRBJ2-5, with D maybe TRBD2 (5 bases). Per the germline V gene, CDR1 is LNHNV and CDR2 is YYDKDF (reference sequence). Deletions cut 1 base from V and 2 bases from J, with 11 bases between. The CDR3 loop spans 15 amino acids. CDR3 sequence: CATSRASGRQETQYF. The CDR3 coding sequence is TGTGCCACCAGCAGAGCCAGCGGAAGGCAAGAGACCCAGTACTTC.

The chain carries TRBV24-1 and TRBJ2-3, with 7 bases identical to TRBD2. There are 13 residues in the CDR3. The germline CDR1 and CDR2 sequences are KGHDR and SFDVKD. Trimming at V came to 9 bases and at J to 2 bases, leaving 4 bases not matched to a gene. The CDR3 loop is CATAGGSTDTQYF. Written as DNA, the CDR3 is TGTGCCACCGCCGGGGGGTCCACAGATACGCAGTATTTT.

J is TRBJ2-5 and V is TRBV20-1, with 10 bases lining up with TRBD2. The J call may not be correct, given that the DNA end is closer to TRBJ2-7. This CDR3 region has 15 residues. Per germline, CDR1 DFQATT and CDR2 SNEGSKA (reference sequence). CDR3 DNA sequence: TGCAGTGCTACTAACGACGGGACTAGCGCTTACGAGCAGTACTTC. This codes for CSATNDGTSAYEQYF.

The rearrangement links TRBV15 to TRBJ2-1; 11 nucleotides agree with TRBD2. This CDR3 spans 20 amino acids. With V trimmed by 3 bases and J by 5 bases, 18 bases remained unmatched. The germline gives CDR1 LNHNV, CDR2 YYDKDF (reference sequence). CDR3 nucleotide sequence: TGTGCCACCAGCAGGCATCCTGCCCCCACTACTAGCGGGGGAAACAATGAGCAGTTCTTC. Amino acid sequence: CATSRHPAPTTSGGNNEQFF.

There are a few counts of this clonotype. The chain has TRBV24-1 and TRBJ1-2, with TRBD1 matching over 7 bases. The germline gives CDR1 KGHDR, CDR2 SFDVKD. The trim removed 3 bases at V and 4 bases at J, leaving 4 bases unmatched. This CDR3 comprises 14 residues. The DNA of the CDR3 is TGTGCCACCAGTGATGGGGACAGCTTCTATGGCTACACCTTC. This sequence encodes CATSDGDSFYGYTF.

This clonotype was observed a handful of times. The rearrangement links TRBV4-2 to TRBJ1-5, with D unresolved. CDR1 is LGHNA and CDR2 is YNFKEQ in the germline V gene. V was trimmed by 0 bases and J by 3 bases, leaving 9 bases between them. The CDR3 spans 15 residues. Here the CDR3 reads CASSQDRAVNQPQHF. The CDR3 DNA sequence: TGTGCCAGCAGCCAAGATCGGGCAGTCAATCAGCCCCAGCATTTT.

This clonotype was counted a few times. The chain recombines TRBV11-2 with TRBJ1-1; 8 nucleotides agree with TRBD1. The V and J ends lost 2 bases and 10 bases, in that order; junction bases with no gene match: 21. The CDR3 totals 18 residues. From germline, CDR1 is SGHAT and CDR2 FQNNGV. The CDR3 DNA reads TGTGCCAGCAGCTTATCTGTCGCGGCAGGGGGCCGGGTCGGGGGAGCTTTCTTT. Translating gives CASSLSVAAGGRVGGAFF.

J is TRBJ1-4 and V is TRBV4-2, with 9 nucleotides matching TRBD1. Germline loops: CDR1 LGHNA, CDR2 YNFKEQ. V lost 4 bases, J lost 7 bases, and 13 bases stayed unmatched. This CDR3 is built from 17 residues. The CDR3 reads CASSPLNRGLNFEKLFF. The CDR3 DNA sequence: TGTGCCAGCAGCCCCTTAAACAGGGGGCTTAACTTTGAAAAACTGTTTTTT.

This clonotype was counted a single time. The V call is TRBV11-3, the J call TRBJ2-5, with TRBD2 identical over 9 bases. Germline CDR1 is SGHNT and CDR2 is YENEEA. The V gene end was trimmed by 5 bases and the J gene end by 1 base; junction bases not matched to a gene: 8. The CDR3 loop spans 16 amino acids. This CDR3 reads CASSPGLAGLQETQYF. CDR3 in DNA: TGTGCCAGCAGCCCAGGGCTAGCGGGACTCCAAGAGACCCAGTACTTC.

V and J are TRBV7-9 and TRBJ2-5, with 7 bases that match TRBD1. With the DNA end fitting TRBJ2-7 better, the J assignment may be wrong. Germline V gene sequence: CDR1 SEHNR, CDR2 FQNEAQ (reference sequence). This CDR3 is 14 amino acids long. DNA for the CDR3: TGTGCCAGCAGCATACTACAGGGGTCCTACGAGCAGTACTTC. Translating gives CASSILQGSYEQYF.

This chain joins TRBV4-1 and TRBJ2-4, with D tentatively TRBD1 (5 bases). The V and J ends lost 0 bases and 0 bases respectively, with 15 bases between them. CDR1 is MGHRA and CDR2 is YSYEKL in the germline V gene. This CDR3 spans 18 amino acids. Here the CDR3 reads CASSQDRLGAGAKNIQYF. The CDR3 bases are TGCGCCAGCAGCCAAGATCGATTAGGGGCCGGAGCCAAAAACATTCAGTACTTC.